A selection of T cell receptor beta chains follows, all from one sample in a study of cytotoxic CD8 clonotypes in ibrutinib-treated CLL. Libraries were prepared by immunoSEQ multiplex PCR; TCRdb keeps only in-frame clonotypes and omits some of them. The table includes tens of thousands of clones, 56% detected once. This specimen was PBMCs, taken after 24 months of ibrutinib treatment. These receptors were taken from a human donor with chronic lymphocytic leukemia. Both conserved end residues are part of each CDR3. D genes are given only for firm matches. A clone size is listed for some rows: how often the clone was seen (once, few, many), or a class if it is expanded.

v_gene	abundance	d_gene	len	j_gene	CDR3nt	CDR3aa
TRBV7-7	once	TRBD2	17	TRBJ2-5	TGTGCCAGCAGCCCTCAACCTCTAGCGGGGGGGCCGGGGACCCAGTACTTC	CASSPQPLAGGPGTQYF
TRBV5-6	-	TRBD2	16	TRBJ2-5	TGTGCCAGCAGCTTGGTGGGACTAGCGGGGGAGGAGACCCAGTACTTC	CASSLVGLAGEETQYF
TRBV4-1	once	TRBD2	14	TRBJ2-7	TGCGCCAGCAGCCTCCGAGCGGGGCCCTACGAGCAGTACTTC	CASSLRAGPYEQYF
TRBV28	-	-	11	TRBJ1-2	TGTGCCAGCAGTCGACACGGAGGCTACACCTTC	CASSRHGGYTF
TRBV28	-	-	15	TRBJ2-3	TGTGCCAGCAGTTTATCGGGGGTTAGCACAGATACGCAGTATTTT	CASSLSGVSTDTQYF
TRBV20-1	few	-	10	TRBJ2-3	TGCAGTGCTACGAGGGATACGCAGTATTTT	CSATRDTQYF
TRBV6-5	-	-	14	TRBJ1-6	TGTGCCAGCAGGGCAGGGAATGATAATTCACCCCTCCACTTT	CASRAGNDNSPLHF
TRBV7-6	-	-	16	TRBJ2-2	TGTGCCAGCAGCTTAGGACGGAGAGGGGATACCGGGGAGCTGTTTTTT	CASSLGRRGDTGELFF
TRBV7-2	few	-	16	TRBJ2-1	TGTGCCAGCAGCTTACCCGGGCCAAGCTCCTACAATGAGCAGTTCTTC	CASSLPGPSSYNEQFF
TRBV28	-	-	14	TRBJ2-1	TGTGCCAGCAGTTTGCCAGGAACTTTCCATGAGCAGTTCTTC	CASSLPGTFHEQFF
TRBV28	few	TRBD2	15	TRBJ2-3	TGTGCCAGCAGTCACAGCGGGGGCTTAGCAGATACGCAGTATTTT	CASSHSGGLADTQYF
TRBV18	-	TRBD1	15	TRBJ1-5	TGTGCCAGCTCACCACAAGGGACAGGGTGGCAGCCCCAGCATTTT	CASSPQGTGWQPQHF
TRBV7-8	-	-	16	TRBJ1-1	TGTGCCAGCACCCCGGGACACCTAGGGTTGAACACTGAAGCTTTCTTT	CASTPGHLGLNTEAFF
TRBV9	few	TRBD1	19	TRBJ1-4	TGTGCCAGCAGCCCGTTTGCCCCGGGACAGAGACTCCAATATGAAAAACTGTTTTTT	CASSPFAPGQRLQYEKLFF
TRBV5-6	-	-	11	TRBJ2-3	TGTGCCAGCAGCTTGAGGGATACGCAGTATTTT	CASSLRDTQYF
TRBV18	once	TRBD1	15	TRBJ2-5	TGTGCCAGCTCACCGACAGGGACAAGCCGAGAGACCCAGTACTTC	CASSPTGTSRETQYF
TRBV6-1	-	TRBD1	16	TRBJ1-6	TGTGCCAGCAGTGATCGAAACAGGGGCTATAATTCACCCCTCCACTTT	CASSDRNRGYNSPLHF
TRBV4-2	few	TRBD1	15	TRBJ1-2	TGTGCCAGCAGCCCGGCAGGACAGGGGGACTATGGCTACACCTTC	CASSPAGQGDYGYTF
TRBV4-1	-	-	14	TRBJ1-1	TGCGCCAGCAGCCCTACGGGGGGGAACACTGAAGCTTTCTTT	CASSPTGGNTEAFF
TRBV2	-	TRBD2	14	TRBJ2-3	TGTGCCAGCAGTGTTGGGACTAGCGGGAGGGCGCAGTATTTT	CASSVGTSGRAQYF
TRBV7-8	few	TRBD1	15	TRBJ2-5	TGTGCCAGCAGCTTGGGGACAGGGGGCAGAGAGACCCAGTACTTC	CASSLGTGGRETQYF
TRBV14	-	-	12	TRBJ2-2	TGTGCCAGCAGCGGGGCTAGCTGGGAGCTGTTTTTT	CASSGASWELFF
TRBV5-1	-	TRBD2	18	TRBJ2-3	TGCGCCAGCAGCTTCTTCGCTTCTAGCGGGGGGTCCACAGATACGCAGTATTTT	CASSFFASSGGSTDTQYF
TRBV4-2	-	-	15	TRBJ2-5	TGTGCCAGCAGCCAAGAAAGGGCGGGGACAGAGACCCAGTACTTC	CASSQERAGTETQYF
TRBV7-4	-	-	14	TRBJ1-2	TGTGCCAGCAGCCAAGGGCAGGGGTCCTATGGCTACACCTTC	CASSQGQGSYGYTF
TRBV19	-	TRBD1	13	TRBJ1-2	TGTGCCAGTAGTATAAAGACAGGGTATGGCTACACCTTC	CASSIKTGYGYTF
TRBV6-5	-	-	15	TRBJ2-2	TGTGCCAGCAGTTACTCGGCCAGGGGATTCGGGGAGCTGTTTTTT	CASSYSARGFGELFF
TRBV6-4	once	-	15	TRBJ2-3	TGTGCCAGCAGTGAGGAAGGGGCTCCCACAGATACGCAGTATTTT	CASSEEGAPTDTQYF
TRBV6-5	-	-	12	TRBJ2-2	TGTGCCAGCAGTTGGGGCGTCGGGGAGCTGTTTTTT	CASSWGVGELFF
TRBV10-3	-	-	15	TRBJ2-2	TGTGCCATCAGTGAGTCTATGACTGGAGCCGGGGAGCTGTTTTTT	CAISESMTGAGELFF
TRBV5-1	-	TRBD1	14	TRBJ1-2	TGCGCCAGCAGCTTGGGGCAGGGGGAAGGTGGCTACACCTTC	CASSLGQGEGGYTF